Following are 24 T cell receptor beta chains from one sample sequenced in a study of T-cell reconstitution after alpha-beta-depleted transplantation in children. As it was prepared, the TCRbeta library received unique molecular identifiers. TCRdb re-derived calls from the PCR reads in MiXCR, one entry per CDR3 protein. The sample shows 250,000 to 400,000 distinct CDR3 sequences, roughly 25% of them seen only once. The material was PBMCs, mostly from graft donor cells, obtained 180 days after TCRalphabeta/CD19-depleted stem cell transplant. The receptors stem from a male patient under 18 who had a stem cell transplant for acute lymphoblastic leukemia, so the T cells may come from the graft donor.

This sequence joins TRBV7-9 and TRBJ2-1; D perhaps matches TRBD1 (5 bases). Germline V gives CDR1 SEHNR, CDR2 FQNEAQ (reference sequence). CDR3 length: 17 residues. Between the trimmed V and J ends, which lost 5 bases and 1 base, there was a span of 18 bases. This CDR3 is CASSPTSDTFSYNEQFF. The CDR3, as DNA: TGTGCCAGCAGCCCCACTTCGGACACCTTTTCCTACAATGAGCAGTTCTTC.

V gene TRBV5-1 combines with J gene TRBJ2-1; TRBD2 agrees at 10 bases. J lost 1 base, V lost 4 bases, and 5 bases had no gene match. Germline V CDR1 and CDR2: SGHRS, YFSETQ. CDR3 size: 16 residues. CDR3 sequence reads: CASSVGTSVSYNEQFF. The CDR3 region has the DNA TGCGCCAGCAGCGTCGGGACTAGCGTTTCCTACAATGAGCAGTTCTTC.

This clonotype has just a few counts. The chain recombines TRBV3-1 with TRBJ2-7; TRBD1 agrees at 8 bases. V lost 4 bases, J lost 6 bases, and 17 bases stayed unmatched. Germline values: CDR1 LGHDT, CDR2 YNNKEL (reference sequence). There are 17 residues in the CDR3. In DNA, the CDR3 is TGTGCCAGCAGCCCGATGAAAACGACAGGGGCTCTCGCCGAGCAGTACTTC. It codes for CASSPMKTTGALAEQYF.

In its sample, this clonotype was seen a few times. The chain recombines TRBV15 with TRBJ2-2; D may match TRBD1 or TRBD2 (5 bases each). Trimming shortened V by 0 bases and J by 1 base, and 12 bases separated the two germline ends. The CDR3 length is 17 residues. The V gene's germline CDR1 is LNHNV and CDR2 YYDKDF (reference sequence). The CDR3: CATSRDRGGWNTGELFF. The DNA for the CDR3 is TGTGCCACCAGCAGAGATCGTGGGGGATGGAACACCGGGGAGCTGTTTTTT.

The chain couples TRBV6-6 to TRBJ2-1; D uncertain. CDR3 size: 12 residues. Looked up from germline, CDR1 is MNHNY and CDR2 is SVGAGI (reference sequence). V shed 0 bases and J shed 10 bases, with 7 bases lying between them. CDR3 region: CASSYSGLEQFF. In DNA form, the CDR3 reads TGTGCCAGCAGTTACTCGGGTCTCGAGCAGTTCTTC.

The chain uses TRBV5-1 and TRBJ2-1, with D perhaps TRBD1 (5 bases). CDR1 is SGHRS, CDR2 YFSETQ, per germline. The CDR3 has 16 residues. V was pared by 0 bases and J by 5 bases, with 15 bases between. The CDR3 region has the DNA TGCGCCAGCAGCTTGGTAAGGGGTTCGGGCAACAATGAGCAGTTCTTC. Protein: CASSLVRGSGNNEQFF. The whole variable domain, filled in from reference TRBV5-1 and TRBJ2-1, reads KAGVTQTPRYLIKTRGQQVTLSCSPISGHRSVSWYQQTPGQGLQFLFEYFSETQRNKGNFPGRFSGRQFSNSRSEMNVSTLELGDSALYLCASSLVRGSGNNEQFFGPGTRLTVL.

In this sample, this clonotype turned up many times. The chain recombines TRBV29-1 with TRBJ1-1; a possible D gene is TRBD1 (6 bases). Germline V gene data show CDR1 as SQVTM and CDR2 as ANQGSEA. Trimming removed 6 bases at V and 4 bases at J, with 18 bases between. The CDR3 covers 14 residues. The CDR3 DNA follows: TGCAGCGTCGGGGGCATACTGGATTCCACTGAAGCTTTCTTT. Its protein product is CSVGGILDSTEAFF.

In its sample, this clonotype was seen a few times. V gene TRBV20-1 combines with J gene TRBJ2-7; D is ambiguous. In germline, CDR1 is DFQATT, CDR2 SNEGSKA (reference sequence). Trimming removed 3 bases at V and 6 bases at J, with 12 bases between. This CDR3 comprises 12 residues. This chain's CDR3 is CSASASGVEQYF. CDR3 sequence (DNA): TGCAGTGCTAGTGCCTCGGGTGTCGAGCAGTACTTC.

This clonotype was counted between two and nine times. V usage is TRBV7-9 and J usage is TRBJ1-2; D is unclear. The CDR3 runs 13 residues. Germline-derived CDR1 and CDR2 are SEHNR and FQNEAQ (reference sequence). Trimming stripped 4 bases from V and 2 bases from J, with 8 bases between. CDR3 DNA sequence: TGTGCCAGCAGCTCTCGCAGAAACTATGGCTACACCTTC. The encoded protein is CASSSRRNYGYTF.

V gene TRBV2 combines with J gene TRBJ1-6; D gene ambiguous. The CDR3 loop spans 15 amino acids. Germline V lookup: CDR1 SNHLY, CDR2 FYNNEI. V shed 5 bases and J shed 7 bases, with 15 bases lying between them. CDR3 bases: TGTGCCAGCAGTCCCCGGGCGGTGGGCAATTCACCCCTCCACTTT. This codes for CASSPRAVGNSPLHF.

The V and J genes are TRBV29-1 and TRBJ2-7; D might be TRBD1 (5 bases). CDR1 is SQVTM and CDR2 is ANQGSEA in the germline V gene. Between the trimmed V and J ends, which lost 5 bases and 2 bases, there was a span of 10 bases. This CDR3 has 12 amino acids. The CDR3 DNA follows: TGCAGCGTTTTAGGGGCGACCTACGAGCAGTACTTC. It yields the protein CSVLGATYEQYF.

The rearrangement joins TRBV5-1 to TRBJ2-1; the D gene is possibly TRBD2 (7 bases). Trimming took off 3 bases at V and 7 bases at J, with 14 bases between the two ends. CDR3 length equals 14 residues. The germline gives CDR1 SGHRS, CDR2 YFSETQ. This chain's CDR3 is CASSWGGPGNEQFF. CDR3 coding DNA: TGCGCCAGCAGCTGGGGGGGGCCGGGTAATGAGCAGTTCTTC.

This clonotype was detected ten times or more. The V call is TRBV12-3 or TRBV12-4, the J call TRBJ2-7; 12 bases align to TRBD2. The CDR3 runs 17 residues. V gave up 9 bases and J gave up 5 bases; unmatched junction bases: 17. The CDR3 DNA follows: TGTGCCAGTAGCTCCCCTACTAGCGGGAGGTTCGGCCACGAGCAGTACTTC. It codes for CASSSPTSGRFGHEQYF.

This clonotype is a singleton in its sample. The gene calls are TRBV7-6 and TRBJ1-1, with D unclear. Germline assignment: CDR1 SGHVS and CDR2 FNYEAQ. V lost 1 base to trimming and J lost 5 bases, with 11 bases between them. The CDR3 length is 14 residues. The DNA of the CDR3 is TGTGCCAGCAGCTTAGTTAAAAGGGTGACTGAAGCTTTCTTT. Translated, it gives CASSLVKRVTEAFF.

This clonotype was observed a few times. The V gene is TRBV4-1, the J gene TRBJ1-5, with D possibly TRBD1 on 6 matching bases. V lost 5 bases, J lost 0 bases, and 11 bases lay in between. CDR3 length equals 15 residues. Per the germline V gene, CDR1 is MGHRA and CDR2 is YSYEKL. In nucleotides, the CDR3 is TGCGCCAGCAGCTATAGACAGGTTAGCAATCAGCCCCAGCATTTT. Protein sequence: CASSYRQVSNQPQHF.

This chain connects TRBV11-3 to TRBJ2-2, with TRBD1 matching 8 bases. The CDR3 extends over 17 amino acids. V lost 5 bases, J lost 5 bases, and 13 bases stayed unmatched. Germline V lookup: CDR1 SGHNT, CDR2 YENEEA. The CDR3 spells CASSRIGQGARTGELFF. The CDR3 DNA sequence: TGTGCCAGCAGCCGTATAGGCCAGGGGGCGCGAACCGGGGAGCTGTTTTTT.

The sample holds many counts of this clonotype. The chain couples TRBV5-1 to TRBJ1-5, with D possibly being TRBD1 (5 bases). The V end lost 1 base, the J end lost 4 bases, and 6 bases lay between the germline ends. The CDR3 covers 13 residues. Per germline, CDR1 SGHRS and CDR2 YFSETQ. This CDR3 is CASSLRGNQPQHF. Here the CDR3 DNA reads TGCGCCAGCAGCTTGCGGGGGAATCAGCCCCAGCATTTT.

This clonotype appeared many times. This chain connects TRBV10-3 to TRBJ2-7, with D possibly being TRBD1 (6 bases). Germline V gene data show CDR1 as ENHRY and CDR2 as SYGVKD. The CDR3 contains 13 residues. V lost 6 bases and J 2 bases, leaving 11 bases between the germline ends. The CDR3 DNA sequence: TGTGCCATCAGACAGGGACGGACCTACGAGCAGTACTTC. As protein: CAIRQGRTYEQYF.

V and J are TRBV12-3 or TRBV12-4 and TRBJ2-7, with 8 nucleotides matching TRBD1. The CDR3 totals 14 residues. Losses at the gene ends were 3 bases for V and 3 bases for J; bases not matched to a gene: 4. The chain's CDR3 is CASSFPDRDYEQYF. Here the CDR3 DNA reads TGTGCCAGCAGTTTCCCGGACAGGGACTACGAGCAGTACTTC.

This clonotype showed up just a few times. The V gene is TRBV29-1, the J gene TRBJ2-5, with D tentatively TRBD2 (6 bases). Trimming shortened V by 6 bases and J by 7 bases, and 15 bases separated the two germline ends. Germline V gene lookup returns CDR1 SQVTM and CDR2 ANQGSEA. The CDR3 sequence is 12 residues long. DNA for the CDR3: TGCAGCGTGGAAATCGGGACTGTGACCCAGTACTTC. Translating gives CSVEIGTVTQYF.

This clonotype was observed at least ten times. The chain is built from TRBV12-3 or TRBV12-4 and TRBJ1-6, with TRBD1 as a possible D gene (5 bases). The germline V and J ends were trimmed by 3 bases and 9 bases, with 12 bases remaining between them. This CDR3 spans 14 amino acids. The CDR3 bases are TGTGCCAGCAGTTTGGTGAAGGGACTTTCACCCCTCCACTTT. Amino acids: CASSLVKGLSPLHF.

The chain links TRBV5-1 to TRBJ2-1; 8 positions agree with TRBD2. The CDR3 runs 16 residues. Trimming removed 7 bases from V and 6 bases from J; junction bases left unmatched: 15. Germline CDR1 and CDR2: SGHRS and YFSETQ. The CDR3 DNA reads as TGCGCCAGCGGGGACCGGCGGGGACTAGTAATCAATGAGCAGTTCTTC. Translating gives CASGDRRGLVINEQFF.

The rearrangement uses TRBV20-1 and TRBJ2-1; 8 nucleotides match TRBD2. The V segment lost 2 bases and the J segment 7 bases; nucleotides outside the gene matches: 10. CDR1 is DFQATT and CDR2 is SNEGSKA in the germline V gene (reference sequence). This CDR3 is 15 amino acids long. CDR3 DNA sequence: TGCAGTGCTAGAAGACGGCTAGCGGGTAGTAATGAGCAGTTCTTC. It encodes CSARRRLAGSNEQFF.

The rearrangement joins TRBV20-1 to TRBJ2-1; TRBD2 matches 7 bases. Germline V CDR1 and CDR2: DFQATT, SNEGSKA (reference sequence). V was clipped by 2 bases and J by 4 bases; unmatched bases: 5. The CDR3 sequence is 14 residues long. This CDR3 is CSARRSSGYNEQFF. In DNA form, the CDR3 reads TGCAGTGCTAGAAGGTCTAGCGGATACAATGAGCAGTTCTTC.